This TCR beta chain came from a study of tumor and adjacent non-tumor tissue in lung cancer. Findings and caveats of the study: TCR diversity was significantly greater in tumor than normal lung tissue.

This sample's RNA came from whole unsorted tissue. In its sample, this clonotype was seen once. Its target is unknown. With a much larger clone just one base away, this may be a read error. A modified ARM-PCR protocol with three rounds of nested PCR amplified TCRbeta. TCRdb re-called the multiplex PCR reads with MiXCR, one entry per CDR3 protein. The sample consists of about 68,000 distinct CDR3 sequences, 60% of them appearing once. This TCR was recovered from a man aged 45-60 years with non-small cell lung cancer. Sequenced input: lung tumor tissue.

CDR3 region: CSAPGQIDTEAFF. The CDR3 coding sequence is TGCAGCGCCCCCGGGCAGATCGACACTGAAGCTTTCTTT. V gene TRBV29-1 combines with J gene TRBJ1-1; D gene uncertain. Germline V gene data show CDR1 as SQVTM and CDR2 as ANQGSEA. Trimming removed 7 bases at V and 3 bases at J, with 15 bases between. The CDR3 has 13 amino acids.